Presented here are 19 T cell receptor beta chains from one specimen sequenced in a study of Tregs in tolerant kidney transplant recipients. TCRdb's copy holds only in-frame clones and misses some; the assay was immunoSEQ multiplex PCR. Recorded for this sample: more than 10,000 clones. Recipients received nonmyeloablative bone marrow transplants from related graft donors, with transient mixed chimerism. This sample comprised CD8+ T cells from blood (PBMCs), obtained 24 months after the transplant. The receptors were gathered from a human patient who received a combined kidney and bone marrow transplant. Some T cells could come from the graft donor.

Points on this clone: The read terminates 3 residues ahead of where the CDR3 ends, so the germline J gene completes it. The genes are TRBV20-1 and TRBJ2-1; TRBD2 agrees at 9 bases. Germline CDR1 DFQATT, CDR2 SNEGSKA (reference sequence). The CDR3 is 15 amino acids. Trimming took 1 base from V and 3 from J; bases not matched to a gene: 4. The DNA read from the CDR3 is TGCAGTGCTAGAGGAACTAGCGGGCTCTACAATGAG. This translates into CSARGTSGLYNE. The full CDR3 protein reads CSARGTSGLYNEQFF.

As for this clone: The read stops 3 residues short of the end of the CDR3; the missing end is completed from the germline J gene. The chain is built from TRBV7-9 and TRBJ2-7, with 9 bases aligning to TRBD1. This CDR3 region has 13 residues. The V gene's germline CDR1 is SEHNR and CDR2 FQNEAQ (reference sequence). V lost 6 bases, J lost 4 bases, and 4 bases stayed unmatched. The CDR3 sequence: CASRGDRVYEQYF. Incomplete CDR3 DNA: TGTGCCAGCAGGGGGGACAGGGTGTACGAG.

In the case of this clone: Read coverage stops 3 residues before the CDR3 terminus; the germline J gene supplies the remainder. The chain employs TRBV5-1 and TRBJ2-7; TRBD1 matches 7 bases. Trimming cost V 4 bases and J 6 bases; bases outside gene matches: 7. Germline V CDR1 and CDR2: SGHRS, YFSETQ. The CDR3 spans 13 residues. The CDR3: CASSPATGREQYF. The part of the CDR3 DNA that was read is TGCGCCAGCAGCCCGGCGACAGGGCGCGAG.

As concerns this clone: The CDR3 end falls 3 residues outside the read, so it is completed with the germline J gene. This sequence joins TRBV5-1 and TRBJ1-2, with 8 bases matching TRBD1. The CDR3 runs to 14 residues. V shed 5 bases and J 4 bases; nucleotides not matched to a gene: 7. CDR1 and CDR2 from the germline V gene are SGHRS and YFSETQ. The sequenced CDR3 bases are TGCGCCAGCAGTCAACCAGGGGGCTCCTATGGC. Protein: CASSQPGGSYG. The CDR3 as a whole reads CASSQPGGSYGYTF.

A note on this clone: Read sequence stops 3 residues before the CDR3 end, and the germline J gene provides the missing end. This sequence joins TRBV20-1 and TRBJ2-7, with 10 bases lining up with TRBD1. Germline assignment: CDR1 DFQATT and CDR2 SNEGSKA (reference sequence). The trim removed 3 bases at V and 3 bases at J, leaving 5 bases unmatched. The CDR3 is made up of 14 amino acids. The CDR3: CSASEGQGIYEQYF. Partial CDR3 DNA: TGCAGTGCTAGTGAGGGACAGGGGATCTACGAG.

Points on this clone: Read sequence stops 3 residues before the CDR3 end, and the germline J gene provides the missing end. The rearrangement links TRBV19 to TRBJ1-1, with TRBD1 matching 11 bases. There are 17 residues in the CDR3. With V trimmed by 5 bases and J by 0 bases, 8 bases remained unmatched. CDR1 is LNHDA, CDR2 SQIVND, per germline (reference sequence). CDR3 loop: CASSPTDRGRLNTEAFF. CDR3 bases read: TGTGCCAGTAGTCCAACGGACAGGGGGCGGTTGAACACTGAA.

A remark on this clone: Coverage ceases 3 residues before the CDR3 finishes, and the germline J gene fills in the end. This chain uses TRBV7-3 with TRBJ2-7; TRBD1 might be the D (6 bases). Germline V gives CDR1 SGHTA, CDR2 FQGTGA. V shed 4 bases and J shed 5 bases, with 12 bases lying between them. The CDR3 runs 13 residues. The CDR3 sequence: CASSYYPGDEQYF. CDR3 bases read: TGTGCCAGCAGCTACTACCCAGGGGACGAG. Full variable domain (rest looked up from reference TRBV7-3 and TRBJ2-7): GAGVSQTPSNKVTEKGKYVELRCDPISGHTALYWYRQSLGQGPEFLIYFQGTGAADDSGLPNDRFFAVRPEGSVSTLKIQRTERGDSAVYLCASSYYPGDEQYFGPGTRLTVT.

In the case of this clone: The read falls 3 residues short of the CDR3 end, and the missing part is taken from the germline J gene. V is TRBV19 and J is TRBJ2-1, with 8 bases identical to TRBD1. Germline loops: CDR1 LNHDA, CDR2 SQIVND (reference sequence). This CDR3 has 15 amino acids. Trimming at V came to 1 base and at J to 3 bases, leaving 2 bases not matched to a gene. The CDR3 reads CASSIVTGGYNEQFF. CDR3 bases read: TGTGCCAGTAGTATAGTTACAGGGGGCTACAATGAG.

With respect to this clone: The observed sequence ends 3 residues before the CDR3 terminus, with the missing tail filled in from the germline J gene. V and J are TRBV28 and TRBJ1-1, with D perhaps matching TRBD1 (6 bases). The V and J ends lost 5 bases and 5 bases respectively, with 15 bases between them. The CDR3 sequence is 14 residues long. The germline gives CDR1 MDHEN, CDR2 SYDVKM. CDR3 sequence: CASSPQGTGTEAFF. The CDR3 bases that were read are TGTGCCAGCAGTCCCCAGGGGACCGGGACTGAA.

As concerns this clone: Read sequence stops 3 residues before the CDR3 end, and the germline J gene provides the missing end. V and J are TRBV19 and TRBJ2-7, with D possibly TRBD2 on 5 matching bases. The CDR3 totals 15 residues. Germline values: CDR1 LNHDA, CDR2 SQIVND (reference sequence). Trimming removed 5 bases at V and 0 bases at J, with 14 bases between. Partial CDR3 DNA: TGTGCCAGTAGTCCGTCGGGGTCGGGCTCCTACGAG. It yields the protein CASSPSGSGSYE. The whole CDR3 is CASSPSGSGSYEQYF.

Comments on this clone: The read terminates 3 residues before the CDR3 end, so the remaining end is supplied by the germline J gene. The chain couples TRBV16 to TRBJ1-4; a possible D gene is TRBD1 (6 bases). This CDR3 has 15 amino acids. Trimming shortened V by 3 bases and J by 8 bases, and 16 bases separated the two germline ends. CDR1 and CDR2 (germline): KGHSY, FQNENV. The DNA read from the CDR3 is TGTGCCAGCAGCCACTTCGCGCGGGACACCGAAAAA. Amino acid sequence: CASSHFARDTEK. In full, the CDR3 reads CASSHFARDTEKLFF. The whole variable domain, remainder taken from reference TRBV16 and TRBJ1-4, is GEEVAQTPKHLVRGEGQKAKLYCAPIKGHSYVFWYQQVLKNEFKFLISFQNENVFDETGMPKERFSAKCLPNSPCSLEIQATKLEDSAVYFCASSHFARDTEKLFFGSGTQLSVL.

A word on this clone: The sequence runs out 3 residues before the end of the CDR3; the remainder is reconstructed from the germline J gene. The chain uses TRBV2 and TRBJ1-5, with D hard to call. Germline CDR1 reads SNHLY; CDR2 reads FYNNEI. The CDR3 covers 16 residues. The V end was cut by 7 bases, the J end by 0 bases, with 16 bases between. The sequenced part of the CDR3 DNA is TGTGCCAGCACCCTCTGGGCACCATATAGCAATCAGCCC. Its translation is CASTLWAPYSNQP. The CDR3 in full is CASTLWAPYSNQPQHF.

The sequenced CDR3 bases are TGTGCCAGCAGTGACTCGAAGGCGGGTGAG. Its translation is CASSDSKAGE. From start to end, the CDR3 is CASSDSKAGEQFF. This chain connects TRBV6-4 to TRBJ2-1; TRBD2 might be the D (5 bases). The read terminates 3 residues ahead of where the CDR3 ends, so the germline J gene completes it. V shed 0 bases and J shed 9 bases, with 9 bases lying between them. Germline lookup yields CDR1 MRHNA and CDR2 SNTAGT. The CDR3 extends over 13 amino acids.

Remarks on this clone: The CDR3 goes on 3 residues after the read ends, and that part is filled in from the germline J gene. V gene TRBV5-1 combines with J gene TRBJ1-2; 8 nucleotides match TRBD1. Looked up from germline, CDR1 is SGHRS and CDR2 is YFSETQ. The CDR3 extends over 14 amino acids. The J segment lost 4 bases and the V segment lost 2 bases, leaving 4 bases of the junction unmatched. The CDR3 loop is CASSFGTGAYGYTF. The CDR3 DNA, read in part, is TGCGCCAGCAGCTTCGGGACAGGAGCCTATGGC.

As concerns this clone: The DNA ends 3 residues before the CDR3 does, and the rest of the CDR3 is filled in from the germline J gene. The V and J genes are TRBV13 and TRBJ2-5; 7 bases are a match to TRBD1. The CDR3 length is 14 residues. CDR1 and CDR2 from the germline V gene are PRHDT and FYEKMQ (reference sequence). V lost 5 bases, J lost 3 bases, and 6 bases stayed unmatched. CDR3 DNA, as far as it was read: TGTGCCAGCAGCCCAGAGGACAGGAAAGAGACC. As protein: CASSPEDRKET. The entire CDR3 is CASSPEDRKETQYF.

Remarks on this clone: The read comes to an end 3 residues before the CDR3 does, leaving the germline J gene to fill in the end. This chain links TRBV5-1 with TRBJ1-2; D might be TRBD1 (5 bases). CDR1 SGHRS and CDR2 YFSETQ come from the germline V gene. The ends were cut back, 4 bases at V and 4 bases at J, with 20 bases in the middle. CDR3 length: 16 residues. Here the CDR3 reads CASSQASQGIFYGYTF. The covered CDR3 bases are TGCGCCAGCAGCCAGGCAAGCCAGGGAATTTTCTATGGC.

Comments on this clone: The read ends 3 residues before the CDR3 terminus; that terminus is restored from the germline J gene. J is TRBJ2-7 and V is TRBV2; 10 bases are shared with TRBD2. The CDR3 sequence is 16 residues long. V shed 1 base, J shed 1 base, and the junction held 4 bases outside the gene matches. Germline CDR1 and CDR2: SNHLY and FYNNEI. The sequenced CDR3 bases are TGTGCCAGCAGTGAAGGGACTAGCGGTGAGTCCTACGAG. It translates to CASSEGTSGESYE. Given in full, the CDR3 is CASSEGTSGESYEQYF.

For this clone: The CDR3 goes on 3 residues after the read ends, and that part is filled in from the germline J gene. The V gene is TRBV7-6, the J gene TRBJ2-3; 7 nucleotides match TRBD1. Germline V gene sequence: CDR1 SGHVS, CDR2 FNYEAQ. The CDR3 length is 14 residues. J lost 1 base, V lost 6 bases, and 4 bases had no gene match. The part of the CDR3 DNA that was read is TGTGCCAGCAGTCGGACAGGAGGCACAGATACG. Amino acids: CASSRTGGTDT. The full CDR3 is CASSRTGGTDTQYF.

Details on this clone: The CDR3 extends 3 residues past the end of the read, so its final part is completed from the germline J gene. J is TRBJ1-1 and V is TRBV7-6; maybe TRBD1 (6 bases). Germline CDR1 is SGHVS and CDR2 is FNYEAQ. This CDR3 region has 14 residues. The V gene lost 2 bases and the J gene lost 5 bases, with 12 bases spanning the gap. The sequenced CDR3 bases are TGTGCCAGCAGCTTAAACAGGGAGAGAACTGAA. Amino acid sequence: CASSLNRERTE. The full CDR3 is CASSLNRERTEAFF.